What follows are 30 T cell receptor beta chains derived from one specimen sequenced in a study of T cell changes during pregnancy in multiple sclerosis. Generated by immunoSEQ multiplex PCR, the TCRdb table keeps only in-frame clones and is missing some. The sample has about 71,000 clones; roughly nine tenths are singletons. The sample consisted of peripheral blood, taken in the third trimester of pregnancy. Receptor source: a female donor with multiple sclerosis, enrolled in a pregnancy study.

The rearrangement joins TRBV28 to TRBJ1-2; 7 positions agree with TRBD1. CDR3 length: 17 amino acids. From germline, CDR1 is MDHEN and CDR2 SYDVKM. Trimming took 4 bases from V and 1 from J; bases not matched to a gene: 12. The CDR3 sequence: CASSSGGQWNRNYGYTF. The CDR3 bases are TGTGCCAGCAGTTCTGGGGGACAGTGGAACCGTAACTATGGCTACACCTTC.

The chain combines TRBV6-4 with TRBJ1-2, with D hard to call. This CDR3 has 14 amino acids. V gave up 4 bases and J gave up 2 bases, with 11 bases separating them. Germline lookup yields CDR1 MRHNA and CDR2 SNTAGT. The CDR3 reads CASSAGPSNYGYTF. The CDR3 bases are TGTGCCAGCAGTGCTGGTCCTAGCAACTATGGCTACACCTTC.

This rearrangement joins TRBV27 to TRBJ2-7; TRBD2 matches 7 bases. The CDR3 contains 14 residues. V was clipped by 3 bases and J by 3 bases; unmatched bases: 5. The germline V gene has CDR1 MNHEY and CDR2 SMNVEV (reference sequence). This CDR3 reads CASSFGRASYEQYF. CDR3 nucleotides: TGTGCCAGCAGTTTTGGGAGGGCGAGCTACGAGCAGTACTTC.

The rearrangement joins TRBV2 to TRBJ2-7; 11 bases map to TRBD1. Unmatched junction bases numbered 18, after V lost 10 bases and J lost 7 bases. Per germline, CDR1 SNHLY and CDR2 FYNNEI. This CDR3 is 16 amino acids long. The chain's CDR3 is CATRELPGQGGEEQYF. The CDR3, as DNA: TGTGCCACCCGAGAACTACCGGGACAGGGGGGGGAAGAGCAGTACTTC.

V and J are TRBV18 and TRBJ2-7, with D perhaps TRBD2 (6 bases). Per the germline V gene, CDR1 is KGHSH and CDR2 is LQKENI. The V end was cut by 5 bases, the J end by 0 bases, with 14 bases between. The CDR3 has 15 residues. In nucleotides, the CDR3 is TGTGCCAGCTCATGGGCGGGACTCGACTCCTACGAGCAGTACTTC. It yields the protein CASSWAGLDSYEQYF.

This clone was recorded once. This chain links TRBV27 with TRBJ2-3, with a tentative D call TRBD2 (6 bases). This CDR3 is 15 amino acids long. Trimming stripped 8 bases from V and 2 bases from J, with 17 bases between. Germline-derived CDR1 and CDR2 are MNHEY and SMNVEV (reference sequence). The chain's CDR3 is CASLRRRGSTDTQYF. CDR3 nucleotides: TGTGCCAGCCTCCGGAGGAGGGGATCCACAGATACGCAGTATTTT.

This clone was seen more than once but under ten times. This chain connects TRBV4-1 to TRBJ2-7, with D possibly matching TRBD1 (5 bases). This CDR3 has 16 amino acids. The germline gives CDR1 MGHRA, CDR2 YSYEKL. The V end lost 0 bases, the J end lost 3 bases, and 15 bases lay between the germline ends. For the CDR3, the DNA is TGCGCCAGCAGCCAAGACATTATGCGGCAGGGCTACGAGCAGTACTTC. This codes for CASSQDIMRQGYEQYF.

This sequence joins TRBV28 and TRBJ2-7; D is uncertain. This CDR3 comprises 12 residues. Trimming pared 5 bases from V and 2 bases from J, leaving 7 bases between. CDR1 and CDR2 (germline): MDHEN, SYDVKM. The CDR3: CASSPAAYEQYF. The CDR3 nucleotides are TGTGCCAGCAGTCCCGCAGCCTACGAGCAGTACTTC.

This chain joins TRBV21-1 and TRBJ1-2; TRBD1 was called by the table and not checked on the DNA. TRBV21-1 counts as a pseudogene. CDR3 length: 15 residues. The CDR3 sequence: CASSGRDSPAGGYTF. In DNA, the CDR3 is TGTGCCAGCAGCGGCCGGGACAGCCCAGCGGGTGGCTACACCTTC.

The chain's CDR3 is CASSLGWGANEKLFF. The CDR3, as DNA: TGTGCCAGCAGCTTGGGGTGGGGGGCTAATGAAAAACTGTTTTTT. The chain joins TRBV5-6 to TRBJ1-4; D possibly corresponds to TRBD1 (5 bases). From germline, CDR1 is SGHDT and CDR2 YYEEEE. The length of the CDR3 is 15 residues. V gave up 0 bases and J gave up 3 bases, with 9 bases separating them.

This chain connects TRBV10-3 to TRBJ2-1, with TRBD2 identical over 8 bases. Germline CDR1 ENHRY, CDR2 SYGVKD. The CDR3 has 16 residues. Unmatched junction bases numbered 9, after V lost 3 bases and J lost 5 bases. The CDR3 nucleotides are TGTGCCATCAGTGACTCTAACGGGAGGGCCAACAATGAGCAGTTCTTC. Translation gives CAISDSNGRANNEQFF.

The chain couples TRBV6-5 to TRBJ1-1; TRBD1 is a possible D gene (6 bases). The CDR3 sequence is 13 residues long. In germline, CDR1 is MNHEY, CDR2 SVGAGI. Trimming took off 3 bases at V and 5 bases at J, with 10 bases between the two ends. CDR3 in amino acids: CASSYSGQTEAFF. As DNA, the CDR3 is TGTGCCAGCAGTTATTCCGGACAGACTGAAGCTTTCTTT.

The genes are TRBV4-3 and TRBJ1-6; weak D call: TRBD1 (6 bases). The CDR3 runs 16 residues. Trimming left V 1 base short and J 7 bases short, with 14 bases between. CDR1 is LGHNA, CDR2 YSLEER, per germline. The CDR3 reads CASSQGGGSENSPLHF. CDR3 DNA: TGCGCCAGCAGCCAAGGGGGGGGCAGTGAAAATTCACCCCTCCACTTT.

As regards this clone: At one of its ends the junction is not consistent with the germline gene, which may arise from a read error. The same CDR3 can be traced to other DNA sequences in this sample. The chain is built from TRBV30 and TRBJ1-1, with D perhaps matching TRBD1 (5 bases). Germline CDR1 is GTSNPN and CDR2 is SVGIG (reference sequence). The CDR3 length is 13 residues. The CDR3 coding sequence is TGTGCCCGGACGGCGAACCAGGACACTGAGGCTTTCTTT. Amino acids: CARTANQDTEAFF.

The V call is TRBV19, the J call TRBJ2-1; 11 bases align to TRBD1. J was trimmed by 9 bases and V by 1 base; bases with no gene match: 5. CDR3 length: 15 residues. Germline CDR1 reads LNHDA; CDR2 reads SQIVND (reference sequence). This chain's CDR3 is CASSIGTGGRGEQFF. The CDR3 DNA reads TGTGCCAGTAGTATAGGGACAGGGGGCAGAGGTGAGCAGTTCTTC. Together with reference TRBV19 and TRBJ2-1, the CDR3 gives the full variable domain: DGGITQSPKYLFRKEGQNVTLSCEQNLNHDAMYWYRQDPGQGLRLIYYSQIVNDFQKGDIAEGYSVSREKKESFPLTVTSAQKNPTAFYLCASSIGTGGRGEQFFGPGTRLTVL.

For the CDR3, the DNA is TGTGCCAGCAGGCCCTCCAGTGAAAAACTGTTTTTT. Protein sequence: CASRPSSEKLFF. This chain connects TRBV6-1 to TRBJ1-4; D call uncertain. Trimming pared 6 bases from V and 7 bases from J, leaving 9 bases between. This CDR3 is built from 12 residues. Germline CDR1 MNHNS, CDR2 SASEGT.

This sequence joins TRBV18 and TRBJ2-5, with 12 bases that match TRBD2. CDR1 is KGHSH, CDR2 LQKENI, per germline. CDR3 size: 14 residues. Trimming took 5 bases from V and 5 from J; bases not matched to a gene: 3. The CDR3 bases are TGTGCCAGCTCATCAGGACTAGCGGGGGAGACCCAGTACTTC. This gives the protein CASSSGLAGETQYF.

The table lists this clone with a few counts. J is TRBJ2-2 and V is TRBV6-4; maybe TRBD2 (6 bases). This CDR3 is built from 15 residues. V lost 2 bases, J lost 5 bases, and 12 bases lay in between. CDR1 is MRHNA, CDR2 SNTAGT, per germline. CDR3 protein: CASSDPSSATGELFF. In DNA form, the CDR3 reads TGTGCCAGCAGTGACCCGTCTAGCGCGACCGGGGAGCTGTTTTTT.

CDR3 nucleotide sequence: TGTGCCAGTAGTTCCCGGACACCCCAGAGCACAGATACGCAGTATTTT. Protein: CASSSRTPQSTDTQYF. The chain has TRBV19 and TRBJ2-3, with D possibly matching TRBD1 (5 bases). The ends were cut back, 5 bases at V and 0 bases at J, with 15 bases in the middle. The CDR3 is 16 amino acids. The germline V gene encodes CDR1 LNHDA and CDR2 SQIVND (reference sequence).

The chain is built from TRBV6-4 and TRBJ2-2, with TRBD1 matching over 8 bases. CDR1 and CDR2 (germline): MRHNA, SNTAGT. The CDR3 contains 15 residues. V gave up 7 bases and J gave up 5 bases; unmatched junction bases: 9. The CDR3 DNA reads as TGTGCCAGCAAAGAGCAGGGGGCCGTGACCGGGGAGCTGTTTTTT. Protein sequence: CASKEQGAVTGELFF.

V and J are TRBV28 and TRBJ1-2, with D possibly being TRBD1 (6 bases). The CDR3 is made up of 17 amino acids. The germline gives CDR1 MDHEN, CDR2 SYDVKM. V was clipped by 5 bases and J by 0 bases, with 19 bases between them. CDR3 region: CASSGELERDTNYGYTF. The DNA for the CDR3 is TGTGCCAGCAGTGGTGAATTAGAGCGGGACACTAACTATGGCTACACCTTC.

This rearrangement joins TRBV9 to TRBJ2-5, with 10 bases identical to TRBD1. V lost 2 bases, J lost 5 bases, and 9 bases stayed unmatched. CDR1 and CDR2 from the germline V gene are SGDLS and YYNGEE. This CDR3 comprises 16 residues. CDR3 residues: CASSVRWGQGKETQYF. DNA for the CDR3: TGTGCCAGCAGCGTTAGGTGGGGACAGGGGAAGGAGACCCAGTACTTC.

The J gene is TRBJ2-1, the V gene TRBV29-1, with D tentatively TRBD1 (6 bases). The length of the CDR3 is 12 residues. CDR1 is SQVTM and CDR2 is ANQGSEA in the germline V gene. The V gene lost 6 bases and the J gene lost 7 bases, with 13 bases spanning the gap. CDR3 sequence reads: CSVQQGVNEQFF. For the CDR3, the DNA is TGCAGCGTCCAACAGGGAGTTAATGAGCAGTTCTTC.

This clone has only one observation. The J gene is TRBJ2-6, the V gene TRBV2, with D uncertain. V dropped 2 bases and J dropped 8 bases, with 10 bases sitting between them. From germline, CDR1 is SNHLY and CDR2 FYNNEI. The CDR3 is 14 residues long. The DNA for the CDR3 is TGTGCCAGCAGTGAATCAGGTTCGACCAACGTCCTGACTTTC. It specifies CASSESGSTNVLTF.

This sequence joins TRBV6-1 and TRBJ1-4; D not resolved. This CDR3 spans 14 amino acids. V lost 6 bases to trimming and J lost 8 bases, with 16 bases between them. Germline V lookup: CDR1 MNHNS, CDR2 SASEGT. Here the CDR3 DNA reads TGTGCCAGCAGGGACGTCTCAGGCGGGGAAAAACTGTTTTTT. This gives the protein CASRDVSGGEKLFF.

V gene TRBV28 combines with J gene TRBJ1-6; TRBD1 agrees at 11 bases. The CDR3 sequence is 14 residues long. Germline V gives CDR1 MDHEN, CDR2 SYDVKM. V lost 7 bases to trimming and J lost 10 bases; unmatched junction nucleotides: 6. DNA for the CDR3: TGTGCCAGCAACGCCGGACAGGGGGCATCACCCCTCCACTTT. This codes for CASNAGQGASPLHF.

V gene TRBV10-3 combines with J gene TRBJ1-3, with 7 bases fitting TRBD1. The CDR3 runs to 15 residues. With V trimmed by 3 bases and J by 0 bases, 2 bases remained unmatched. The germline V gene has CDR1 ENHRY and CDR2 SYGVKD. Here the CDR3 reads CAISDTGVSGNTIYF. Written as DNA, the CDR3 is TGTGCCATCAGTGATACAGGGGTCTCTGGAAACACCATATATTTT.

The V gene is TRBV5-1, the J gene TRBJ2-1; TRBD2 matches 7 bases. The CDR3 is made up of 15 amino acids. The V segment lost 4 bases and the J segment 3 bases; nucleotides outside the gene matches: 7. The V gene's germline CDR1 is SGHRS and CDR2 YFSETQ. CDR3 coding DNA: TGCGCCAGCAGCCCCCGCGGGGGAGTCTACAATGAGCAGTTCTTC. Protein: CASSPRGGVYNEQFF.

V gene TRBV6-1 combines with J gene TRBJ1-1; possibly TRBD1 for D (6 bases). CDR1 is MNHNS and CDR2 is SASEGT in the germline V gene. V dropped 6 bases and J dropped 5 bases, with 13 bases sitting between them. The CDR3 extends over 13 amino acids. CDR3 sequence (DNA): TGTGCCAGCAGACAGGGTAAGAGGACTGAAGCTTTCTTT. Its protein product is CASRQGKRTEAFF.

The genes are TRBV4-1 and TRBJ1-2; no reliable D call. The germline CDR1 and CDR2 sequences are MGHRA and YSYEKL. This CDR3 spans 15 amino acids. Deletions cut 5 bases from V and 2 bases from J, with 15 bases between. CDR3 sequence reads: CASSYPGVKNYGYTF. CDR3 nucleotide sequence: TGCGCCAGCAGCTACCCGGGTGTCAAAAACTATGGCTACACCTTC.